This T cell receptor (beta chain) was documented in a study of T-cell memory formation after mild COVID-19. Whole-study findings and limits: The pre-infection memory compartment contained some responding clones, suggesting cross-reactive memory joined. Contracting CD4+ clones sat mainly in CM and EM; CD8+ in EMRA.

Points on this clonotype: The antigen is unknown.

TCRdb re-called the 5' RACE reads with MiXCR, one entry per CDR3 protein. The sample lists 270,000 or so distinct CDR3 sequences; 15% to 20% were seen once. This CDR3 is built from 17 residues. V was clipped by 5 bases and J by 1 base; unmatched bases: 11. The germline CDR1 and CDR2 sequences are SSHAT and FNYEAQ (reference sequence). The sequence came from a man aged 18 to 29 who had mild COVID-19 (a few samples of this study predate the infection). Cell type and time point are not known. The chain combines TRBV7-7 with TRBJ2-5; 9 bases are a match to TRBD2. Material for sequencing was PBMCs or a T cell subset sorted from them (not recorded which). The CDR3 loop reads CASSATQGGGGQETQYF. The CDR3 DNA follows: TGTGCCAGCAGCGCCACCCAGGGCGGGGGGGGCCAAGAGACCCAGTACTTC.